This is a list of T cell receptor beta chains from one sample in a study of spatial heterogeneity in lung cancer. TCRdb re-analysed the 5' RACE reads in MiXCR, keeping a single row per CDR3 protein. The sample has around 21,000 distinct CDR3 sequences, 4% to 5.5% seen once. This material consisted of lung tumor tissue, taken at surgery. The receptors here all came from a male donor with early-stage non-small cell lung cancer. CDR3s leave out the opening cysteine and the closing phenylalanine or tryptophan. Each record gives: CDR3 length, J gene, V gene, CDR3 protein.

>12|TRBJ2-7|TRBV5-1
ASSLRDSGDEQY
>12|TRBJ2-7|TRBV5-1
ASSPLPQTYEQY
>13|TRBJ1-4|TRBV6-5
ASSYSLGRDEKLF
>12|TRBJ1-1|TRBV6-1
ASTALNMNTEAF
>13|TRBJ1-5|TRBV28
ASSLKGVGNQPQH
>12|TRBJ2-2|TRBV7-2
ASSLEGPTGELF
>13|TRBJ2-1|TRBV5-6
ASSFSATSYNEQF
>16|TRBJ2-1|TRBV5-1
ASSLGWLGRPPYNEQF
>11|TRBJ2-5|TRBV28
ASRRDSKETQY
>13|TRBJ1-1|TRBV28
ASSSPSGGGTEAF
>13|TRBJ2-3|TRBV18
ASSGSEGSTDTQY
>14|TRBJ2-7|TRBV5-1
ASSLEGSESSYEQY
>12|TRBJ2-3|TRBV29-1
SVDRQGSADTQY
>13|TRBJ2-1|TRBV11-2
ASSAGLEISNEQF
>10|TRBJ2-7|TRBV2
ASSAPPYEQY
>14|TRBJ1-6|TRBV4-2
ASSQGFRGADSPLH
>11|TRBJ1-2|TRBV28
ASTPAGSYGYT
>9|TRBJ2-1|TRBV20-1
SARTPAGSF
>13|TRBJ2-1|TRBV13
ASSLRTGDHNEQF
>15|TRBJ2-5|TRBV15
ATSRDLLLERGETQY
>12|TRBJ1-2|TRBV27
ASSPGRAPYGYT
>13|TRBJ1-5|TRBV28
ASSLGAGGSQPQH
>13|TRBJ2-1|TRBV6-2/TRBV6-3
ASTSYGSLENEQF
>13|TRBJ2-7|TRBV11-2
ASRSPGQGAREQY